This passage covers 9 T cell receptor beta chains from one sample sequenced in a study of T cells expressing NK-cell markers. TCRdb re-called the 5' RACE reads and shows each CDR3 protein once, DNA omitted. This table lists about 450,000 distinct CDR3 sequences. The sequencing sample was made of blood T cells: a sorted CD56 or NKG2C T cell subset, CD4+ or CD8+ T cells, or bulk PBMC T cells (not recorded which). These TCRs come from a woman between 18 and 75 years old in good health.

The chain has TRBV4-3 and TRBJ2-1. The germline V gene encodes CDR1 LGHNA and CDR2 YSLEER. The CDR3 totals 15 residues. CDR3: CASSQDTGIYNEQFF.

V usage is TRBV9 and J usage is TRBJ2-5; TCRdb names TRBD1, which stays unverified in the absence of DNA. Germline V CDR1 and CDR2: SGDLS, YYNGEE. There are 12 residues in the CDR3. The CDR3 here is CASRGDKETQYF.

The genes are TRBV27 and TRBJ2-5; the D call of TRBD1 rests on TCRdb alone, since no DNA is present to check it. The germline CDR1 and CDR2 sequences are MNHEY and SMNVEV (reference sequence). This CDR3 is 16 amino acids long. The chain's CDR3 is CASSLTVTGGQETQYF.

The V and J genes are TRBV20-1 and TRBJ2-5; TCRdb's assignment of TRBD2 cannot be checked, as there is no DNA. Germline V gene lookup returns CDR1 DFQATT and CDR2 SNEGSKA (reference sequence). The CDR3 is made up of 15 amino acids. CDR3 in amino acids: CNARDSLAPQETQYF.

The genes are TRBV27 and TRBJ2-2; the D gene TCRdb calls, TRBD2, cannot be checked with no DNA. In germline, CDR1 is MNHEY, CDR2 SMNVEV (reference sequence). The CDR3 covers 14 residues. CDR3 sequence reads: CASSRGAGTGELFF.

The genes are TRBV7-2 and TRBJ2-2. This CDR3 has 12 amino acids. Germline V gives CDR1 SGHTA, CDR2 FQGNSA. CDR3 in amino acids: CASSFWSGELSF.

V gene TRBV12-3 or TRBV12-4 combines with J gene TRBJ2-7; TCRdb's D call, TRBD2, is unchecked because there is no DNA. The length of the CDR3 is 14 residues. CDR3 region: CASSLASGDYEQYF.

This chain joins TRBV15 and TRBJ2-5. The germline gives CDR1 LNHNV, CDR2 YYDKDF (reference sequence). The CDR3 has 16 amino acids. CDR3: CATSRDVRGTQETQYF.

V is TRBV6-2 or TRBV6-3 and J is TRBJ2-3; TCRdb's D call of TRBD1 is untestable without DNA. This CDR3 region has 14 residues. Per germline, CDR1 MNHEY and CDR2 SVGEGT. The CDR3 sequence is CASSRVDPRDTQYF.